One and the same sample provided the 8 T cell receptor beta chains below, sequenced in a study of siplizumab effects on memory and regulatory T cells. Repertoires were generated with immunoSEQ multiplex PCR, while TCRdb's copy carries only in-frame clones and drops some. This sample has 85,000 to 95,000 clones, with nearly 95% found just once. The sequencing sample was made of non-Treg CD4+ T cells sorted from blood. Receptors originate from a human donor in good health.

The sample holds a few counts of this clone. V and J are TRBV27 and TRBJ2-2; D perhaps matches TRBD1 (5 bases). Germline-derived CDR1 and CDR2 are MNHEY and SMNVEV (reference sequence). The CDR3 loop spans 16 amino acids. Deletions cut 7 bases from V and 3 bases from J, with 18 bases between. CDR3 sequence (DNA): TGTGCCAGCACCATAGACAGCTTTGGGGACACCGGGGAGCTGTTTTTT. Translation: CASTIDSFGDTGELFF.

The chain has TRBV5-1 and TRBJ2-1; 10 nucleotides align to TRBD2. Germline values: CDR1 SGHRS, CDR2 YFSETQ. V shed 0 bases and J 8 bases; nucleotides not matched to a gene: 5. The CDR3 length is 15 residues. Here the CDR3 reads CASSLGLAGEDEQFF. CDR3 nucleotide sequence: TGCGCCAGCAGCTTGGGCCTAGCGGGAGAGGATGAGCAGTTCTTC.

The chain combines TRBV5-1 with TRBJ2-7, with 8 bases aligning to TRBD1. The length of the CDR3 is 13 residues. Germline CDR1 reads SGHRS; CDR2 reads YFSETQ. The trim removed 5 bases at V and 4 bases at J, leaving 5 bases unmatched. The CDR3: CASRGTGQYEQYF. Written as DNA, the CDR3 is TGCGCCAGCAGAGGGACAGGACAGTACGAGCAGTACTTC.

This clone was observed once. V gene TRBV19 combines with J gene TRBJ2-7; TRBD2 is a possible D gene (5 bases). Germline assignment: CDR1 LNHDA and CDR2 SQIVND (reference sequence). The CDR3 sequence is 15 residues long. The V end lost 2 bases, the J end lost 0 bases, and 11 bases lay between the germline ends. CDR3 residues: CASSITRGSSYEQYF. The CDR3 DNA sequence: TGTGCCAGTAGTATAACTCGGGGTTCCTCCTACGAGCAGTACTTC.

In its sample, this clone was seen once. The chain combines TRBV5-4 with TRBJ2-2; D unresolved. The CDR3 covers 14 residues. CDR1 and CDR2 (germline): SGHNT, YYREEE (reference sequence). The germline V and J ends were trimmed by 5 bases and 5 bases, with 13 bases remaining between them. The CDR3 loop is CASRKTGGTGELFF. CDR3 bases: TGTGCCAGCAGAAAAACGGGTGGGACCGGGGAGCTGTTTTTT.

The CDR3 region is CASSPATAYNSPLHF. The CDR3 bases are TGTGCCAGCAGCCCTGCGACGGCCTATAATTCACCCCTCCACTTT. V gene TRBV7-8 combines with J gene TRBJ1-6; D call uncertain. The length of the CDR3 is 15 residues. The germline V gene encodes CDR1 SGHVS and CDR2 FQNEAQ. The V gene lost 5 bases and the J gene lost 2 bases, with 10 bases spanning the gap.

A word on this clone: An end of the junction differs from the germline gene, which may be a read error. The V gene is TRBV7-2, the J gene TRBJ2-5; 9 bases match TRBD2. CDR1 and CDR2 (germline): SGHTA, FQGNSA. The CDR3 runs to 15 residues. CDR3 loop: CASSLAGLEGETQYF. CDR3 nucleotide sequence: TGTGCCAGCAGCCTAGCGGGGCTCGAGGGGGAGACCCAGTACTTC.

The V gene is TRBV7-2, the J gene TRBJ2-7, with 7 bases lining up with TRBD2. CDR1 and CDR2 (germline): SGHTA, FQGNSA. V shed 0 bases, J shed 2 bases, and the junction held 4 bases outside the gene matches. The CDR3 is made up of 15 amino acids. The CDR3 protein is CASSLAGLAAYEQYF. DNA for the CDR3: TGTGCCAGCAGCTTAGCGGGGCTAGCGGCCTACGAGCAGTACTTC.